These 25 T cell receptor beta chains share one sample of origin, sequenced in a study of long-term antiretroviral therapy in people with HIV. It was version v3.0 of the immunoSEQ assay that was run at survey level. Produced via immunoSEQ multiplex PCR; TCRdb's table is partial and in-frame only. The repertoire holds over 35,000 clones, with roughly 90% as singletons. The sample in question was unsorted PBMCs, obtained just before starting antiretroviral therapy. The receptors were sampled from a woman under 30 with HIV.

The rearrangement links TRBV9 to TRBJ2-3, with D hard to call. Germline values: CDR1 SGDLS, CDR2 YYNGEE. This CDR3 has 10 residues. The ends were cut back, 7 bases at V and 4 bases at J, with 4 bases in the middle. The CDR3 is CASGSDTQYF. The DNA of the CDR3 is TGTGCCAGCGGTTCAGATACGCAGTATTTT.

This sequence joins TRBV29-1 and TRBJ2-1; weak D call: TRBD1 (6 bases). V dropped 3 bases and J dropped 12 bases, with 18 bases sitting between them. This CDR3 is 13 amino acids long. Germline loops: CDR1 SQVTM, CDR2 ANQGSEA. CDR3 DNA sequence: TGCAGCGTTGATGAGGGGGACCATTCGGGGCAGTTCTTC. Protein sequence: CSVDEGDHSGQFF.

This sequence joins TRBV19 and TRBJ1-2; D gene unclear. The length of the CDR3 is 13 residues. V lost 7 bases, J lost 4 bases, and 13 bases lay in between. The germline CDR1 and CDR2 sequences are LNHDA and SQIVND (reference sequence). The CDR3 is CASNGPGIYGYTF. CDR3 in DNA: TGTGCCAGTAATGGACCGGGAATCTATGGCTACACCTTC.

The J gene is TRBJ2-1, the V gene TRBV5-4; weak D call: TRBD2 (6 bases). CDR3 length equals 14 residues. V was cut by 0 bases and J by 7 bases, with 11 bases left in between. CDR1 is SGHNT, CDR2 YYREEE, per germline (reference sequence). The CDR3 loop reads CASSLVGGMNEQFF. In DNA, the CDR3 is TGTGCCAGCAGCTTGGTAGGCGGGATGAATGAGCAGTTCTTC.

The V call is TRBV28, the J call TRBJ2-5; weak D call: TRBD2 (5 bases). Germline lookup yields CDR1 MDHEN and CDR2 SYDVKM. V lost 4 bases and J lost 7, with 13 bases in between. This CDR3 is built from 13 residues. CDR3 nucleotide sequence: TGTGCCAGCAGTTCACCCCCGGCGGGGACCCAGTACTTC. Translation gives CASSSPPAGTQYF.

The CDR3 bases are TGTGCCAGTAGTATATCGGTGGGGAACTACGAGCAGTACTTC. Translating gives CASSISVGNYEQYF. The rearrangement joins TRBV19 to TRBJ2-7; no firm D call. Germline CDR1 and CDR2: LNHDA and SQIVND (reference sequence). CDR3 length: 14 amino acids. V was cut by 2 bases and J by 3 bases, with 11 bases left in between.

This chain links TRBV6-1 with TRBJ1-2; 8 bases are shared with TRBD1. The ends lost 3 bases at V and 4 bases at J; junction bases unmatched: 7. Germline V gene data show CDR1 as MNHNS and CDR2 as SASEGT. The CDR3 spans 15 residues. CDR3 in amino acids: CASSDFEDRAYGYTF. For the CDR3, the DNA is TGTGCCAGCAGTGATTTCGAGGACAGGGCCTATGGCTACACCTTC.

The chain uses TRBV9 and TRBJ2-2; the D gene is possibly TRBD2 (6 bases). The germline V gene encodes CDR1 SGDLS and CDR2 YYNGEE. Trimming removed 1 base from V and 1 base from J, with 11 bases in between. The CDR3 has 16 amino acids. The CDR3 nucleotides are TGTGCCAGCAGCGTAAGTCCAGCGGGGAACACCGGGGAGCTGTTTTTT. The encoded protein is CASSVSPAGNTGELFF.

This sequence joins TRBV7-3 and TRBJ2-7; maybe TRBD2 (6 bases). CDR1 and CDR2 (germline): SGHTA, FQGTGA. The CDR3 covers 14 residues. V was pared by 5 bases and J by 3 bases, with 14 bases between. The CDR3 nucleotides read TGTGCCAGCAGCCCCTGGGACTCCGACTACGAGCAGTACTTC. Translated: CASSPWDSDYEQYF.

The count of this clone is one. This chain uses TRBV28 with TRBJ2-7; TRBD1 matches 11 bases. Trimming removed 7 bases from V and 4 bases from J; junction bases left unmatched: 3. The CDR3 consists of 13 residues. Germline assignment: CDR1 MDHEN and CDR2 SYDVKM. The CDR3 protein is CASIGQGAYEQYF. The CDR3 DNA is TGTGCCAGCATCGGACAGGGGGCATACGAGCAGTACTTC.

CDR3 sequence: CASSLDWQNQPQHF. The CDR3 region has the DNA TGTGCCAGCAGCTTAGACTGGCAAAATCAGCCCCAGCATTTT. The gene calls are TRBV7-2 and TRBJ1-5, with D uncertain. Per the germline V gene, CDR1 is SGHTA and CDR2 is FQGNSA. V was clipped by 1 base and J by 4 bases, with 8 bases between them. CDR3 length: 14 amino acids.

The V call is TRBV2, the J call TRBJ1-6, with D maybe TRBD1 (6 bases). Germline V gene lookup returns CDR1 SNHLY and CDR2 FYNNEI. The V end was cut by 3 bases, the J end by 11 bases, with 8 bases between. This CDR3 has 12 amino acids. The CDR3 loop is CASSDGGPPLHF. The DNA for the CDR3 is TGTGCCAGCAGTGACGGGGGGCCACCCCTCCACTTT.

The rearrangement links TRBV27 to TRBJ1-3, with TRBD1 matching 11 bases. CDR3 length equals 17 residues. CDR1 is MNHEY and CDR2 is SMNVEV in the germline V gene (reference sequence). V dropped 5 bases and J dropped 1; count of bases not matched to a gene: 7. The CDR3 nucleotides are TGTGCCAGCAGTCCCGGACAGGGGGCCATTTCTGGAAACACCATATATTTT. Its translation is CASSPGQGAISGNTIYF.

V and J are TRBV5-6 and TRBJ1-1; D gene uncertain. Trimming shortened V by 3 bases and J by 5 bases, and 14 bases separated the two germline ends. Germline CDR1 reads SGHDT; CDR2 reads YYEEEE. This CDR3 is built from 14 residues. The CDR3 loop is CASSSSGIHTEAFF. Written as DNA, the CDR3 is TGTGCCAGCAGCTCTTCAGGAATTCATACTGAAGCTTTCTTT.

The chain couples TRBV4-3 to TRBJ2-1, with 12 bases matching TRBD2. CDR3 size: 15 residues. CDR1 is LGHNA and CDR2 is YSLEER in the germline V gene. J lost 3 bases, V lost 4 bases, and 1 base had no gene match. CDR3 DNA: TGCGCCAGCAGCCCTAGCGGGAGGGGCTACAATGAGCAGTTCTTC. The encoded protein is CASSPSGRGYNEQFF.

This clone came up once. This chain joins TRBV11-2 and TRBJ2-7; D perhaps matches TRBD1 (6 bases). V was shortened by 5 bases and J by 2 bases, with 10 bases between the two germline ends. Germline lookup yields CDR1 SGHAT and CDR2 FQNNGV. The CDR3 loop spans 13 amino acids. DNA of the CDR3: TGTGCCAGCAGCCGACAGGTCACCTACGAGCAGTACTTC. It translates to CASSRQVTYEQYF.

The chain employs TRBV9 and TRBJ2-2, with TRBD2 identical over 12 bases. Germline lookup yields CDR1 SGDLS and CDR2 YYNGEE. V lost 4 bases, J lost 8 bases, and 6 bases stayed unmatched. The CDR3 is 15 residues long. The CDR3 is CASSPSTSGSGELFF. CDR3 nucleotide sequence: TGTGCCAGCAGCCCTTCGACTAGCGGGAGTGGGGAGCTGTTTTTT.

This chain connects TRBV27 to TRBJ2-7; 8 bases agree with TRBD1. Germline values: CDR1 MNHEY, CDR2 SMNVEV (reference sequence). This CDR3 is built from 13 residues. The trim removed 5 bases at V and 6 bases at J, leaving 6 bases unmatched. This CDR3 is CASSPWTGSEQYF. The CDR3 DNA follows: TGTGCCAGCAGTCCCTGGACAGGGAGCGAGCAGTACTTC.

The rearrangement links TRBV4-3 to TRBJ2-3; 12 bases map to TRBD2. This CDR3 has 15 amino acids. Germline CDR1 LGHNA, CDR2 YSLEER. Losses at the gene ends were 5 bases for V and 3 bases for J; bases not matched to a gene: 3. This chain's CDR3 is CASSYGTSGTDTQYF. As DNA, the CDR3 is TGCGCCAGCAGCTACGGGACTAGCGGGACAGATACGCAGTATTTT.

This clone has just a few counts. This rearrangement joins TRBV27 to TRBJ2-5; D gene ambiguous. V was cut by 8 bases and J by 13 bases, with 11 bases left in between. CDR3 size: 9 residues. The V gene's germline CDR1 is MNHEY and CDR2 SMNVEV (reference sequence). The DNA for the CDR3 is TGTGCCAGCGGTGATCCCCCGTACTTC. As protein: CASGDPPYF.

V and J are TRBV7-3 and TRBJ2-5, with TRBD1 identical over 8 bases. Germline V lookup: CDR1 SGHTA, CDR2 FQGTGA. With V trimmed by 6 bases and J by 5 bases, 5 bases remained unmatched. The CDR3 loop spans 13 amino acids. CDR3 sequence reads: CASSPGGVETQYF. CDR3 sequence (DNA): TGTGCCAGCAGTCCAGGGGGCGTGGAGACCCAGTACTTC.

V usage is TRBV5-1 and J usage is TRBJ2-2, with 9 bases that match TRBD2. The length of the CDR3 is 16 residues. Germline V gene data show CDR1 as SGHRS and CDR2 as YFSETQ. J gave up 6 bases and V 2 bases, and 8 bases lay outside the gene matches. In DNA form, the CDR3 reads TGCGCCAGCAGCTTAGGGCTAGCGGGAAGGGCCGGGGAGCTGTTTTTT. Translation gives CASSLGLAGRAGELFF.

The chain employs TRBV12-5 and TRBJ1-1; the D gene is possibly TRBD1 (6 bases). The CDR3 covers 15 residues. Trimming pared 3 bases from V and 0 bases from J, leaving 11 bases between. Germline assignment: CDR1 LGHNT and CDR2 FRNRAP. This CDR3 is CASGLHRDLNTEAFF. CDR3 coding DNA: TGTGCTAGTGGTTTACACAGGGACTTGAACACTGAAGCTTTCTTT.

The chain carries TRBV6-1 and TRBJ1-1, with D uncertain. V lost 8 bases and J lost 4, with 14 bases in between. Per the germline V gene, CDR1 is MNHNS and CDR2 is SASEGT. The CDR3 totals 13 residues. CDR3 residues: CASEGLVGTEAFF. In DNA form, the CDR3 reads TGTGCCAGCGAGGGCTTGGTGGGCACTGAAGCTTTCTTT.

This chain links TRBV5-6 with TRBJ2-5; D unclear. The ends were cut back, 2 bases at V and 2 bases at J, with 7 bases in the middle. Germline assignment: CDR1 SGHDT and CDR2 YYEEEE. This CDR3 region has 13 residues. The CDR3 sequence: CASSFGTQETQYF. The CDR3 DNA sequence: TGTGCCAGCAGCTTTGGAACACAAGAGACCCAGTACTTC.